This T cell receptor (beta chain) is drawn from a study of graft-versus-host responses after intestinal transplantation. This CDR3 is 15 amino acids long. V was clipped by 5 bases and J by 2 bases, with 15 bases between them. Looked up from germline, CDR1 is SGHNT and CDR2 is YENEEA. Assay: immunoSEQ multiplex PCR; the TCRdb copy retains only in-frame clones and omits some. This table has around 97,000 clones, 85% to 95% appearing once. Regarding this clone: The antigen is undetermined.

Study observations and caveats: The study associated peak circulating GvH clone levels with early post-transplant HvG declines.

The chain is built from TRBV11-3 and TRBJ2-5; TRBD2 is a possible D gene (6 bases). The receptor's source is a human donor who received an intestinal transplant. The source material was unstimulated CD8+ T cells sorted from spleen or lymph node cells, sampled before intestinal transplant. CDR3 loop: CASSGGTDPQETQYF. CDR3 bases: TGTGCCAGCAGCGGGGGGACTGATCCACAAGAGACCCAGTACTTC.